This entry lists 2 T cell receptor beta chains sequenced from one sample in a study of blood T cell repertoires in COVID-19. Using immunoSEQ multiplex PCR, the repertoire was profiled, and TCRdb retains in-frame clones only, with some absent. This repertoire shows over 130,000 clones, 80% to 90% found once; its top ten account for 9.5% to 11%. Sequences were obtained from peripheral blood. These receptors were obtained from a woman older than 75 with acute or convalescent COVID-19.

The gene calls are TRBV10-3 and TRBJ1-1; 9 bases match TRBD1. The CDR3 runs to 18 residues. Germline V gene data show CDR1 as ENHRY and CDR2 as SYGVKD. The trim removed 4 bases at V and 3 bases at J, leaving 15 bases unmatched. CDR3 protein: CAISGDPNRGRLDTEAFF. CDR3 nucleotides: TGTGCCATCAGTGGGGACCCCAACAGGGGGCGATTAGACACTGAAGCTTTCTTT.

This clone was counted a single time. The rearrangement links TRBV19 to TRBJ1-3; D is undetermined. Trimming removed 3 bases from V and 4 bases from J, with 10 bases in between. The CDR3 totals 14 residues. The germline V gene has CDR1 LNHDA and CDR2 SQIVND (reference sequence). The CDR3 DNA reads as TGTGCCAGTAGTATTGAGGTTTCGGGAAACACCATATATTTT. This translates into CASSIEVSGNTIYF.